This T cell receptor beta chain was captured in a study of cytomegalovirus exposure and HLA in healthy donors. The study, taken as a whole, reports: It was taken for granted in presence/absence analyses that sequencing depth across donors was roughly uniform.

CDR3 size: 12 residues. Trimming removed 6 bases from V and 4 bases from J; junction bases left unmatched: 2. In germline, CDR1 is MDHEN, CDR2 SYDVKM. The study ran its PCR with 60 Vbeta and 13 Jbeta primers. Libraries were prepared by immunoSEQ multiplex PCR; TCRdb keeps only in-frame clonotypes and omits some of them. The sample has 150,000 to 200,000 clones; over 70% are singletons. A note on this clone: Its antigen is not identified. This specimen includes other DNA sequences encoding the same CDR3.

This receptor was obtained from a woman under 30 in good health and CMV-seronegative. The sequenced sample was PBMCs. The chain is built from TRBV28 and TRBJ2-7, with 8 bases identical to TRBD1. The CDR3: CASSRTGYEQYF. Here the CDR3 DNA reads TGTGCCAGCAGCCGGACAGGGTACGAGCAGTACTTC.